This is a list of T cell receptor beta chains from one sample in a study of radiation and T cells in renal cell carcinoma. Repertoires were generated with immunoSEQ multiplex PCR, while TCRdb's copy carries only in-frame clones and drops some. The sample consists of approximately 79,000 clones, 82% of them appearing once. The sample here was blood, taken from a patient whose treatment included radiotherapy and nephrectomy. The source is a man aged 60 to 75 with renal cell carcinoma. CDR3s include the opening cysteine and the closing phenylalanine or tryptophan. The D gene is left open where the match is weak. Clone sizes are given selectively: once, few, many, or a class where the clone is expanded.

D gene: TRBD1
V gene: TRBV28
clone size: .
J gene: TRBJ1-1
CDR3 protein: CASSFPDRGNQAFF
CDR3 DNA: TGTGCCAGCAGTTTCCCGGACAGGGGGAATCAAGCTTTCTTT

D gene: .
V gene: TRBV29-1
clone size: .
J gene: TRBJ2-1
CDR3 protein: CSVEDLQGRGSSYNEQFF
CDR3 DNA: TGCAGCGTTGAAGATCTTCAGGGGCGGGGGAGCTCCTACAATGAGCAGTTCTTC

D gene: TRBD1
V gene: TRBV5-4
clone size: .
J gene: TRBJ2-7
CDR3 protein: CASSLRGQYEQYF
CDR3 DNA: TGTGCCAGCAGCTTGAGGGGACAGTACGAGCAGTACTTC

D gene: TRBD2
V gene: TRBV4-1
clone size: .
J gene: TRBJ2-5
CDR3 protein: CASSHGLAGYQETQYF
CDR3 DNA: TGCGCCAGCAGCCACGGACTAGCGGGGTACCAAGAGACCCAGTACTTC

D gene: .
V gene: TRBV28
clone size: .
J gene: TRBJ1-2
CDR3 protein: CASSSRTATYGYTF
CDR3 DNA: TGTGCCAGCAGTTCCCGGACAGCTACCTATGGCTACACCTTC

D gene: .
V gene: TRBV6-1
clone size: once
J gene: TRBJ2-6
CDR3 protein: CANGKGTSGANVLTF
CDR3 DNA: TGTGCCAATGGCAAGGGGACCTCTGGGGCCAACGTCCTGACTTTC

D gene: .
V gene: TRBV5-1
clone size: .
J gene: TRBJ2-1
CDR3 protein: CASWVDASHNEQFF
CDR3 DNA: TGCGCCAGCTGGGTGGACGCATCCCACAATGAGCAGTTCTTC

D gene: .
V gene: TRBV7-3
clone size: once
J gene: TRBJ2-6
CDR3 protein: CASSLSSGAASGANVLTF
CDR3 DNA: TGTGCCAGCAGCTTAAGTTCGGGGGCAGCGTCTGGGGCCAACGTCCTGACTTTC

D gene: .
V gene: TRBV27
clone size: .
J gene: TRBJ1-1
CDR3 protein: CASSLQGRSTEAFF
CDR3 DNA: TGTGCCAGCAGTTTACAGGGGCGCAGCACTGAAGCTTTCTTT

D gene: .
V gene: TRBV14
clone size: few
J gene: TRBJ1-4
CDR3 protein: CASRPSGSTNEKLFF
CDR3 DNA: TGTGCCAGCAGGCCTTCAGGGTCGACTAATGAAAAACTGTTTTTT

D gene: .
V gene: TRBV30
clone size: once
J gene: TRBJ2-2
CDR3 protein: CAWKVWGVATGELFF
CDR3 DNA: TGTGCCTGGAAGGTATGGGGGGTCGCCACCGGGGAGCTGTTTTTT

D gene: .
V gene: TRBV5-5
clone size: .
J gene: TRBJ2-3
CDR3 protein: CASSSPLTDTQYF
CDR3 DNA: TGTGCCAGCAGCTCCCCTCTAACAGATACGCAGTATTTT

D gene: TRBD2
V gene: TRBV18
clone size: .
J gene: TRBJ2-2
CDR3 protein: CASSPSGRGAGELFF
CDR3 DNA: TGTGCCAGCTCACCGAGCGGGAGGGGTGCCGGGGAGCTGTTTTTT

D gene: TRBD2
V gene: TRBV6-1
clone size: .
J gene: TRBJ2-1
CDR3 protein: CASSDSGTSPRAGNEQFF
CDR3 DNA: TGTGCCAGCAGTGATTCCGGGACTAGCCCAAGAGCAGGCAATGAGCAGTTCTTC

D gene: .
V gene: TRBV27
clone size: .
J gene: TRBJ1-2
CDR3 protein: CASRLGPGYGYTF
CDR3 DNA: TGTGCCAGCAGATTGGGGCCTGGCTATGGCTACACCTTC

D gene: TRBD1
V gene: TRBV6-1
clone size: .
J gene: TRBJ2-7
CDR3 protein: CASSERGQGLVEQYF
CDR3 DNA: TGTGCCAGCAGTGAAAGGGGACAGGGACTTGTCGAGCAGTACTTC

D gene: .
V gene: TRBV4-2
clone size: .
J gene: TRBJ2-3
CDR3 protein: CASSQDWIDTQYF
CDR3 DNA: TGTGCCAGCAGCCAAGATTGGATAGATACGCAGTATTTT

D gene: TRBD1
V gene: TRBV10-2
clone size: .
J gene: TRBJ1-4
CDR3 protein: CASTIGTGGEKLFF
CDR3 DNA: TGCGCCAGCACGATCGGGACAGGGGGTGAAAAACTGTTTTTT

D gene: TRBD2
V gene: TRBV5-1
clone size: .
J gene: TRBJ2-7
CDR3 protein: CASTLNSGAPYEQYF
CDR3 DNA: TGCGCCAGCACCCTCAACAGCGGGGCACCCTACGAGCAGTACTTC

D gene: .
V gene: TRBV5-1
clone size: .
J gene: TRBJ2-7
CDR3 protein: CASSLRGSYEQYF
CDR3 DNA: TGCGCCAGCAGCTTGCGGGGCAGCTACGAGCAGTACTTC

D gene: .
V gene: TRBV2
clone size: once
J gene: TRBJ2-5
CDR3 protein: CARRSSIGGTQYF
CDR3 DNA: TGTGCCAGAAGGTCGTCAATCGGAGGGACCCAGTACTTC

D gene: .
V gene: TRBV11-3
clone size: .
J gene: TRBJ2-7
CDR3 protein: CASSLRDSYEQYF
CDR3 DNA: TGTGCCAGCAGCTTAAGGGACTCCTACGAGCAGTACTTC

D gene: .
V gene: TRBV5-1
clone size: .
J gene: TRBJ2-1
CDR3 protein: CASSLGVSYNEQFF
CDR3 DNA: TGCGCCAGCAGCTTGGGGGTATCCTACAATGAGCAGTTCTTC

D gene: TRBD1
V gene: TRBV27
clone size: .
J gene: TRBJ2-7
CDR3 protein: CASTGTGRDEQYF
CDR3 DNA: TGTGCCAGCACCGGGACAGGGAGGGACGAGCAGTACTTC

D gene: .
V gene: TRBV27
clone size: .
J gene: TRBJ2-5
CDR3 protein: CASSSLARETQYF
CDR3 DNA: TGTGCCAGCAGTTCCCTAGCGCGGGAGACCCAGTACTTC

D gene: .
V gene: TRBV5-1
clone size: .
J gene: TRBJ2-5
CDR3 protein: CASNPGLQETQYF
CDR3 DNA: TGCGCCAGCAACCCGGGACTCCAAGAGACCCAGTACTTC

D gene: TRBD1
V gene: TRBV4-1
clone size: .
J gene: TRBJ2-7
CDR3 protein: CASSQEVISGQGIYEQYF
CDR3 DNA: TGCGCCAGCAGCCAAGAGGTAATTTCCGGACAGGGTATTTACGAGCAGTACTTC

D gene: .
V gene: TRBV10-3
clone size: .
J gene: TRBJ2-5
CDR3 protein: CAISESVGVSQETQYF
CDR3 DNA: TGTGCCATCAGTGAGTCGGTCGGGGTTAGTCAGGAGACCCAGTACTTC

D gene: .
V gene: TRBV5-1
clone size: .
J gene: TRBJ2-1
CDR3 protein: CASGPGKSYNEQFF
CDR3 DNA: TGCGCCAGCGGTCCAGGGAAGTCCTACAATGAGCAGTTCTTC

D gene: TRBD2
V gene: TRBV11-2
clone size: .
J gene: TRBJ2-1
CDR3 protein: CASSLSQREVDEQFF
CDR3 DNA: TGTGCCAGCAGCCTCAGCCAGCGGGAGGTCGATGAGCAGTTCTTC

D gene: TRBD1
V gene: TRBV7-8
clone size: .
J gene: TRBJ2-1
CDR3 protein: CASSSDRGVNEQFF
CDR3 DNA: TGTGCCAGCAGCTCGGACAGGGGAGTCAATGAGCAGTTCTTC

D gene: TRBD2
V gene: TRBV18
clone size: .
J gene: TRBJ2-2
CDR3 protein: CASSPAGGFANTGELFF
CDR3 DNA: TGTGCCAGCTCACCAGCCGGGGGGTTCGCGAACACCGGGGAGCTGTTTTTT

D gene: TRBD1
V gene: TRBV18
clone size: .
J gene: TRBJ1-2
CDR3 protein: CASSGETGAAASTTNYGYTF
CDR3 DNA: TGTGCCAGCTCAGGGGAGACAGGGGCCGCGGCATCCACTACTAACTATGGCTACACCTTC

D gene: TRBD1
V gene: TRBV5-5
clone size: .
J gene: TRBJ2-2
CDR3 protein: CASSLRETGGTNTGELFF
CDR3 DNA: TGTGCCAGCAGCTTGAGGGAGACAGGGGGCACGAACACCGGGGAGCTGTTTTTT

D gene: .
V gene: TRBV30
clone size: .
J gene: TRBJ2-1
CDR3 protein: CAWSSRAGLEQFF
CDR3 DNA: TGTGCCTGGAGTTCTCGGGCCGGGCTGGAGCAGTTCTTC

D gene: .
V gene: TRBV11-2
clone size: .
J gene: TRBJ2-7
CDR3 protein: CASSLPGVLGYEQYF
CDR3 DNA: TGTGCCAGCAGCTTACCAGGGGTTTTGGGGTACGAGCAGTACTTC

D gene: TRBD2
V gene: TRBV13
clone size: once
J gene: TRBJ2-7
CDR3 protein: CASTSGTGYEQYF
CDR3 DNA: TGTGCCAGCACTAGCGGGACTGGCTACGAGCAGTACTTC

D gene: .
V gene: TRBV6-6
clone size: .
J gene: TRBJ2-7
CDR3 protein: CASSSTSYEQYF
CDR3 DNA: TGTGCCAGCAGTTCAACCTCCTACGAGCAGTACTTC

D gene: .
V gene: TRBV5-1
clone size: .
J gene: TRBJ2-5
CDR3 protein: CASSFGAIQETQYF
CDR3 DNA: TGCGCCAGCAGCTTCGGGGCCATCCAAGAGACCCAGTACTTC

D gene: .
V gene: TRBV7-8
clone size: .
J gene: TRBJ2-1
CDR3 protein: CASSLGGGGSSYNEQFF
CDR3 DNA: TGTGCCAGCAGCTTAGGTGGAGGAGGGAGCTCCTACAATGAGCAGTTCTTC

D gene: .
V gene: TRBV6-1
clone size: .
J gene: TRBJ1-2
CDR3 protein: CASSERMDRPAWLYGYTF
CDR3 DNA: TGTGCCAGCAGTGAAAGGATGGATCGCCCCGCTTGGCTCTATGGCTACACCTTC

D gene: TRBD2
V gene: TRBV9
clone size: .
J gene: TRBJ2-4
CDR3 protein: CASSPIAGVFKNIQYF
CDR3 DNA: TGTGCCAGCAGCCCGATAGCGGGAGTATTCAAAAACATTCAGTACTTC

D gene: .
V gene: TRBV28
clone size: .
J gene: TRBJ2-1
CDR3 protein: CASTFGGQSRPKQFF
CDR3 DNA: TGTGCCAGCACCTTCGGGGGGCAATCTCGGCCAAAGCAGTTCTTC

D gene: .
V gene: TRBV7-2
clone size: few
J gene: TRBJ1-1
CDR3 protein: CASSLVRANTEAFF
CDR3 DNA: TGTGCCAGCAGCTTAGTAAGGGCGAACACTGAAGCTTTCTTT

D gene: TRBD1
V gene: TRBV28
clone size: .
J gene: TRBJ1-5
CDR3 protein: CASSPRGRGRVKPQHF
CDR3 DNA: TGTGCCAGCAGCCCTCGGGGCAGGGGGCGCGTAAAGCCCCAGCATTTT

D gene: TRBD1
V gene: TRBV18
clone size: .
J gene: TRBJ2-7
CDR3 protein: CASSQAGGDYEQYF
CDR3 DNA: TGTGCCAGCTCACAGGCAGGGGGCGACTACGAGCAGTACTTC

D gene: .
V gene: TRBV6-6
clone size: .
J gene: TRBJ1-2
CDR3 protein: CASSYGEVEGYTF
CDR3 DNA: TGTGCCAGCAGTTACGGGGAGGTAGAAGGCTACACCTTC

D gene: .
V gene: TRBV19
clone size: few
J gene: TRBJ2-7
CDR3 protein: CASSNPGLIYEQYF
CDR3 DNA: TGTGCCAGTAGTAATCCAGGTCTAATCTACGAGCAGTACTTC

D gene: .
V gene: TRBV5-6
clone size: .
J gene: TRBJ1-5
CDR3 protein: CASTLGGRSNQPQHF
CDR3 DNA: TGTGCCAGCACCCTAGGGGGGAGGAGCAATCAGCCCCAGCATTTT